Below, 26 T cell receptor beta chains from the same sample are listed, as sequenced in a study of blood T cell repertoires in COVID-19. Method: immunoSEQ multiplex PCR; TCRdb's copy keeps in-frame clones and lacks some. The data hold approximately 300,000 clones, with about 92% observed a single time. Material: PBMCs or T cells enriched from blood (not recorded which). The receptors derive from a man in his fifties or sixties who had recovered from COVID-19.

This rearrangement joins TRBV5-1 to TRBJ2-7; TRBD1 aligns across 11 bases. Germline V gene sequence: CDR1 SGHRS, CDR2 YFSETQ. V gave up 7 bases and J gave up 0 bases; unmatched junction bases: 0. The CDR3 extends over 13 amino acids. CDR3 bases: TGCGCCAGCGGGACAGGGGGCTCCTACGAGCAGTACTTC. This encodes CASGTGGSYEQYF.

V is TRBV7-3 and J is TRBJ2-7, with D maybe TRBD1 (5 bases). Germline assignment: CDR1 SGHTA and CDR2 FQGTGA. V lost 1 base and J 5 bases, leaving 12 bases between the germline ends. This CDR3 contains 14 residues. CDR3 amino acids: CASSLSGRVNEQYF. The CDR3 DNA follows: TGTGCCAGCAGCTTAAGCGGCAGGGTCAACGAGCAGTACTTC.

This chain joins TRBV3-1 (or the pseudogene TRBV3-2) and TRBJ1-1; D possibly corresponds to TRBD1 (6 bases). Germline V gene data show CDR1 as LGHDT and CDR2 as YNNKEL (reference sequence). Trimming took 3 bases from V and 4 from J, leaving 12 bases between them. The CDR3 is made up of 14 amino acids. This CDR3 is CASSHLTGGTEAFF. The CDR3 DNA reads TGTGCCAGCAGCCACTTGACAGGTGGCACTGAAGCTTTCTTT.

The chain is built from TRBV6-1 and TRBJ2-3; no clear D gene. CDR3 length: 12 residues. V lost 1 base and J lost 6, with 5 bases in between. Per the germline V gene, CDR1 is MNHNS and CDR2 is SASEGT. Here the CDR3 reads CASSEVSDTQYF. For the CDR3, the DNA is TGTGCCAGCAGTGAAGTTTCGGATACGCAGTATTTT.

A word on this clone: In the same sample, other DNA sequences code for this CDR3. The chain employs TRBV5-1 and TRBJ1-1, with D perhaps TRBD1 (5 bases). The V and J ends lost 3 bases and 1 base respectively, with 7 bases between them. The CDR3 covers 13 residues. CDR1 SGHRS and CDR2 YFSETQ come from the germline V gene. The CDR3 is CASSSGQNTEAFF. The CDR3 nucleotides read TGCGCCAGCAGCTCCGGACAGAACACTGAAGCTTTCTTT.

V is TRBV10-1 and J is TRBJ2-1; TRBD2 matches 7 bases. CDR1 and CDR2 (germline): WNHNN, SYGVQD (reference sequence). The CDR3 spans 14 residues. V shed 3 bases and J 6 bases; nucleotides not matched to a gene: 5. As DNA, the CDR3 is TGCGCCAGCAGTGATGACCGGGAGGTCAATGAGCAGTTCTTC. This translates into CASSDDREVNEQFF.

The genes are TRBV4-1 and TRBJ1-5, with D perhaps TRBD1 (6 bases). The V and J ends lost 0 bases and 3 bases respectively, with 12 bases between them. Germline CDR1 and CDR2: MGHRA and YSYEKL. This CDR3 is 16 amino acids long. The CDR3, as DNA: TGCGCCAGCAGCCAAGAGTCGGGACATAACAATCAGCCCCAGCATTTT. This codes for CASSQESGHNNQPQHF.

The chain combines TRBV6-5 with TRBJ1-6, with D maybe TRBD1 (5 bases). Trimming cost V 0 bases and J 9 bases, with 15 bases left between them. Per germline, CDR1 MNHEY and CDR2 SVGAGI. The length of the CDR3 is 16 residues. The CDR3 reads CASSYSFGGSGSPLHF. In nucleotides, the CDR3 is TGTGCCAGCAGTTACTCGTTCGGGGGGTCTGGTTCACCCCTCCACTTT.

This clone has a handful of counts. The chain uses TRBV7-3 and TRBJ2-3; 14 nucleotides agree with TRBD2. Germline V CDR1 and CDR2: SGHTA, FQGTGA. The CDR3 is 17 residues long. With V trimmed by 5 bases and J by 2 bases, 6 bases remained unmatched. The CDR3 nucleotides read TGTGCCAGCAGCCCCTGGGGACTAGCGGGGGCCACAGATACGCAGTATTTT. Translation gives CASSPWGLAGATDTQYF.

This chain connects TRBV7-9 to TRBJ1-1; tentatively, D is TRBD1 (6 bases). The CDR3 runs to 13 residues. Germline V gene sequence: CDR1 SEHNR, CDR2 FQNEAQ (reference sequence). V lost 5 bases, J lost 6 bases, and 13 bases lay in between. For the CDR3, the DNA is TGTGCCAGCAGCGCGAGGGGGGGTCCTGAAGCTTTCTTT. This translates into CASSARGGPEAFF. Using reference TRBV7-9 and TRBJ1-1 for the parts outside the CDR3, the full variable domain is DTGVSQNPRHKITKRGQNVTFRCDPISEHNRLYWYRQTLGQGPEFLTYFQNEAQLEKSRLLSDRFSAERPKGSFSTLEIQRTEQGDSAMYLCASSARGGPEAFFGQGTRLTVV.

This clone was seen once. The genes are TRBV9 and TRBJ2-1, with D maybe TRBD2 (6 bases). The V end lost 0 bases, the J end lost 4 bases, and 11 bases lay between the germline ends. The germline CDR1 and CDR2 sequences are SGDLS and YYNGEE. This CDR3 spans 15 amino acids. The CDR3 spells CASSVASLAYNEQFF. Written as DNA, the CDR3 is TGTGCCAGCAGCGTAGCTTCGCTAGCGTACAATGAGCAGTTCTTC.

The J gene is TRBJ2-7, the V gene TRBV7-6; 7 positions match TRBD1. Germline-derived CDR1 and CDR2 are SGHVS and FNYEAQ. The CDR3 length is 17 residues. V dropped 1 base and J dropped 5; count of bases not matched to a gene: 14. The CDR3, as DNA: TGTGCCAGCAGCTTAGGACCCAGACAGGGAAACTCGGACGAGCAGTACTTC. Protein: CASSLGPRQGNSDEQYF.

CDR3 nucleotide sequence: TGTGCCAGTAGTACGCGGGACAGGGCTCAGCCCCAGCATTTT. Residues: CASSTRDRAQPQHF. This chain uses TRBV19 with TRBJ1-5, with 9 positions matching TRBD1. CDR3 length equals 14 residues. Germline assignment: CDR1 LNHDA and CDR2 SQIVND (reference sequence). The J segment lost 6 bases and the V segment lost 4 bases, leaving 4 bases of the junction unmatched.

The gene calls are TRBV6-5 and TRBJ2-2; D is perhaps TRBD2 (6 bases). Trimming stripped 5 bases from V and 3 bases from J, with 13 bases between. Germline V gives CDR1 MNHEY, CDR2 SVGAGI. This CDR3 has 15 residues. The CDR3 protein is CASSPGSMDTGELFF. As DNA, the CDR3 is TGTGCCAGCAGTCCCGGGAGTATGGACACCGGGGAGCTGTTTTTT.

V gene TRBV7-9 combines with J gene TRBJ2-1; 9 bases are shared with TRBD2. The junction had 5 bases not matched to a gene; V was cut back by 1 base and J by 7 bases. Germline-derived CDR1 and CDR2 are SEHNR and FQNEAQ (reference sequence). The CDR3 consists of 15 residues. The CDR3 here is CASSLGAGGPNEQFF. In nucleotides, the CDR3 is TGTGCCAGCAGCTTAGGCGCGGGAGGGCCAAATGAGCAGTTCTTC.

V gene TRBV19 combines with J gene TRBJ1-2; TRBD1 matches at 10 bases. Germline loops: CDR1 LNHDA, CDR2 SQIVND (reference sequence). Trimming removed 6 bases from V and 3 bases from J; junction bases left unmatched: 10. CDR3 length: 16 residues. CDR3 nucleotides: TGTGCCAGTAGATCGACAGGGGGCAAAGGATACTATGGCTACACCTTC. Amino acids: CASRSTGGKGYYGYTF.

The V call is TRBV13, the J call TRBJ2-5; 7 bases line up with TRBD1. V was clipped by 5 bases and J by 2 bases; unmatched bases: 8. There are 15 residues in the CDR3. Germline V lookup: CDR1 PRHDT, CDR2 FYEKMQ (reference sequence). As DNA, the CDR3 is TGTGCCAGCAGCAGCCAGGACAGGAGTCAAGAGACCCAGTACTTC. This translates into CASSSQDRSQETQYF.

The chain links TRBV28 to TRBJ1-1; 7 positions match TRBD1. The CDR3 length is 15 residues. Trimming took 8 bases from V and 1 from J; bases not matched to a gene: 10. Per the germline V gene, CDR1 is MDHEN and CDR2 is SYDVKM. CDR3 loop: CASGRQGRANTEAFF. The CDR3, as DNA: TGTGCCAGCGGGCGACAGGGTAGGGCGAACACTGAAGCTTTCTTT.

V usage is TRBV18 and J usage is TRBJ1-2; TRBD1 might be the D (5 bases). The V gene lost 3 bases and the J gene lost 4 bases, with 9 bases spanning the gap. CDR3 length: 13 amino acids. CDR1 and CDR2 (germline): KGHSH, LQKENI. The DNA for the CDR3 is TGTGCCAGCTCACCCGACAGTTCCTATGGCTACACCTTC. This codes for CASSPDSSYGYTF.

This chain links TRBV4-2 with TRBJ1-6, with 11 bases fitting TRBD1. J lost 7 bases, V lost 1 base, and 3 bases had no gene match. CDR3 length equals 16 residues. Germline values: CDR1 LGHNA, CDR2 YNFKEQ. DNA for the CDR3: TGTGCCAGCAGCCAAGTGGGGGACAGGGGGAATTCACCCCTCCACTTT. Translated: CASSQVGDRGNSPLHF.

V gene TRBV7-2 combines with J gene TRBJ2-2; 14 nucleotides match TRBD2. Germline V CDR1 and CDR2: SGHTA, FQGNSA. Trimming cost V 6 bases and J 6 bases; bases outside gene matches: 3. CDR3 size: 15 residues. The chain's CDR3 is CASSPTSGGAGELFF. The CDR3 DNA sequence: TGTGCCAGCAGTCCGACTAGCGGGGGGGCCGGGGAGCTGTTTTTT.

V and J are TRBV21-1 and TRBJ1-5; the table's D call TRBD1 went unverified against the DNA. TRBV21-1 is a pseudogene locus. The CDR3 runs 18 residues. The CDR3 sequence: CASSKGYRGMGSNQPQHF. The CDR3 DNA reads TGTGCCAGCAGCAAAGGCTACAGGGGCATGGGGAGCAATCAGCCCCAGCATTTT.

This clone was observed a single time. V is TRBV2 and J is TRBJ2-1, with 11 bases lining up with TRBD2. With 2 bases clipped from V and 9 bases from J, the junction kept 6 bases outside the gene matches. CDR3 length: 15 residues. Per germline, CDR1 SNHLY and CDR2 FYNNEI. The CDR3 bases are TGTGCCAGCAGTGAATTGTTAGCGGGAGGGGGTGAGCAGTTCTTC. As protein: CASSELLAGGGEQFF.

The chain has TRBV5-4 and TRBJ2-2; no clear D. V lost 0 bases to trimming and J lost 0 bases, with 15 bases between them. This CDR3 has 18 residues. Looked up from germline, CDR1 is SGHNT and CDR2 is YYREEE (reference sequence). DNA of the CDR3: TGTGCCAGCAGCTTGGCCGGTTCAGGATACGCGAACACCGGGGAGCTGTTTTTT. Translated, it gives CASSLAGSGYANTGELFF.

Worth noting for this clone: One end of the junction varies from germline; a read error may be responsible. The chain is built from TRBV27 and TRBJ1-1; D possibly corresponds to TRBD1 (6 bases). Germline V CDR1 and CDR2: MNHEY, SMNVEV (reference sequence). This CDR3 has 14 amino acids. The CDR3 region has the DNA TGTGCCAGCGCTGGGACATATTTTTCCACTGACGCTTTCTTT. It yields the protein CASAGTYFSTDAFF.

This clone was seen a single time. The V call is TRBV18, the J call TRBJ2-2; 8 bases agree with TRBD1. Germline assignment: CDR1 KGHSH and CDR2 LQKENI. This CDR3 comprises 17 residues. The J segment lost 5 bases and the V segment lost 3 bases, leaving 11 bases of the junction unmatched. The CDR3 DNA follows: TGTGCCAGCTCACCGATAGGACGACAGGGGAGGACCGGGGAGCTGTTTTTT. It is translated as CASSPIGRQGRTGELFF.